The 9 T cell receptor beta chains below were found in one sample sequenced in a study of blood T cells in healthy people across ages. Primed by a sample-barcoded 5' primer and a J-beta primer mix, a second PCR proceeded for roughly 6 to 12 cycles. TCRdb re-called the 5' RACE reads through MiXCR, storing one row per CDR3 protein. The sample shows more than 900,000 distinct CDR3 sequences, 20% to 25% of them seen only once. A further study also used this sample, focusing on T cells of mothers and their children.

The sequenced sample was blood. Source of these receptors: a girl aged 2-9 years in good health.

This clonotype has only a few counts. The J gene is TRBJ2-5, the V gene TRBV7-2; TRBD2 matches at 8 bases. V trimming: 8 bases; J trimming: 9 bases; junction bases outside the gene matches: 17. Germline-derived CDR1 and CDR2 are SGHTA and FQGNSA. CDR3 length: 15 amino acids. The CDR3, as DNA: TGTGCCAGCTCAACGGAACCCGGGACTAGTAGATCCCAGTACTTC. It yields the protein CASSTEPGTSRSQYF.

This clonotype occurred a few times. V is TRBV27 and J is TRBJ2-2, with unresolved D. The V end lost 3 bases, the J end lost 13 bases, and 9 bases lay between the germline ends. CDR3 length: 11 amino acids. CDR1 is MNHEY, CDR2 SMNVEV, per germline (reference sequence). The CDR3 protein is CASSFGLRLFF. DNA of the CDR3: TGTGCCAGCAGTTTCGGGTTGAGGCTGTTTTTT.

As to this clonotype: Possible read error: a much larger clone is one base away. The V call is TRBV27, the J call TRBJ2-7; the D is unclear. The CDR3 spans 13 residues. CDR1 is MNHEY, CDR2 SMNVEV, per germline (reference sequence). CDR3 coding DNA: TGTGCCAGCAGTTTGGCTGGGAACTACGAGCAGTGCTTC. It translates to CASSLAGNYEQCF.

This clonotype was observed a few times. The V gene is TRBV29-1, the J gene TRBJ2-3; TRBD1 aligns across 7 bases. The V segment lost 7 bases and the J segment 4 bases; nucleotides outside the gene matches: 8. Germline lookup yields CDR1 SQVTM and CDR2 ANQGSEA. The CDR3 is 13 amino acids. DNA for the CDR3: TGCAGCGCAAACCGGGACAGCTCAGATACGCAGTATTTT. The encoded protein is CSANRDSSDTQYF.

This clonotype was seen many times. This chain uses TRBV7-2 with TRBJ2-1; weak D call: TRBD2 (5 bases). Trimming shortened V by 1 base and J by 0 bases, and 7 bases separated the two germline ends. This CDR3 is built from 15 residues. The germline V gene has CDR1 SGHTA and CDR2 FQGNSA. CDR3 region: CASSLVGSSYNEQFF. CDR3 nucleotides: TGTGCCAGCAGCTTAGTAGGGAGCTCCTACAATGAGCAGTTCTTC.

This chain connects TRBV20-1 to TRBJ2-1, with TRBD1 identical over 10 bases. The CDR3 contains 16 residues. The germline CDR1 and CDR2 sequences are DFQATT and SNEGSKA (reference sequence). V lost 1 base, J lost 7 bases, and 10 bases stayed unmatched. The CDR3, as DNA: TGCAGTGCTAGAGCCGACCGGGGACAGGGGTGGAATGAGCAGTTCTTC. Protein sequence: CSARADRGQGWNEQFF.

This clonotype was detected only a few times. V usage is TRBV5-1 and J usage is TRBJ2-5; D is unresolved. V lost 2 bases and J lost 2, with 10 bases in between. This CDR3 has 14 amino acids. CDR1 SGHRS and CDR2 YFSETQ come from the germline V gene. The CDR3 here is CASSLNHPQETQYF. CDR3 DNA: TGCGCCAGCAGCTTAAACCACCCACAAGAGACCCAGTACTTC.

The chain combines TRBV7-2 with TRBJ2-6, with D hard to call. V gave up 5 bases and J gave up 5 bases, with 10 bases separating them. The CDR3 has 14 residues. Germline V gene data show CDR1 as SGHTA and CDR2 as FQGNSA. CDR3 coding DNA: TGTGCCAGCAGCGAACGGTTTAGGGCCAACGTCCTGACTTTC. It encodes CASSERFRANVLTF.

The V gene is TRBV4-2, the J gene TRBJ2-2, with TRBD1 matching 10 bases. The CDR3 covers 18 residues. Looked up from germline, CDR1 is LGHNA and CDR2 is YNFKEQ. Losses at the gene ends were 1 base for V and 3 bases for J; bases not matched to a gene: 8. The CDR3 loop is CASSQVPDGTGDTGELFF. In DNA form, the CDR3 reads TGTGCCAGCAGCCAAGTACCAGATGGGACAGGGGACACCGGGGAGCTGTTTTTT.